The T cell receptor (beta chain) described here comes from a study of blood T cell repertoires in COVID-19. About the research overall: Samples representing acute and convalescent COVID-19 were sourced from the United States, Italy and Spain. In each case, the material was cDNA or gDNA derived from T cells, B-cell-depleted T cells, or PBMCs.

Study processing details: By means of reference gene primer amplification, nucleated cell counts were estimated. This table comes from immunoSEQ multiplex PCR, and its TCRdb copy is limited to in-frame clones, with some not included. That table gives V, J and clone size, and the DNA gave D and trimming. The sample holds 370,000 or so clones; roughly four fifths are singletons and the top ten take more than 0.95%. With 2 bases clipped from V and 4 bases from J, the junction kept 8 bases outside the gene matches. The CDR3 is 16 residues long. Per the germline V gene, CDR1 is MNHNS and CDR2 is SASEGT. The sequenced sample was peripheral blood. This sequence originates from a human donor with acute or convalescent COVID-19. The donor label of this sample is uncertain. The rearrangement uses TRBV6-1 and TRBJ1-2; TRBD1 agrees at 9 bases. As DNA, the CDR3 is TGTGCCAGCAGTGAATTGGGGGGACAGGGCGTCTATGGCTACACCTTC. Amino acid sequence: CASSELGGQGVYGYTF.